A selection of T cell receptor beta chains follows, all from one sample in a study of blood T cell repertoires in COVID-19. TCRdb keeps only in-frame clones here, not all; method: immunoSEQ multiplex PCR. Among 250,000 or so clones listed, roughly 89% were seen once. Sequenced: peripheral blood. All receptors come from a woman aged 40 to 50 who had recovered from COVID-19. Both conserved end residues are part of each CDR3. D genes are given only for firm matches. The size entry is marked missing in some rows and otherwise reads once, few, many or a size class.

size	V	D	J	DNA	CDR3
-	TRBV11-2	-	TRBJ2-1	TGTGCCAGCAGCCCCGAGACGGGCAATGAGCAGTTCTTC	CASSPETGNEQFF
-	TRBV11-2	TRBD1	TRBJ2-5	TGTGCCAGCAGCTCATCCGGACAGGGGGCGTTCGAGACCCAGTACTTC	CASSSSGQGAFETQYF
-	TRBV5-1	-	TRBJ2-5	TGCGCCAGCAGCTTAAACTCCATCCGGGGGGAGACCCAGTACTTC	CASSLNSIRGETQYF
-	TRBV20-1	-	TRBJ1-1	TGCAGTGCTAGTAAGGCCAGGGGCCTGAACACTGAAGCTTTCTTT	CSASKARGLNTEAFF
once	TRBV21-1	-	TRBJ2-5	TGTGCCAGCAGTACCTCCTCCCGCGTACAAGAGACCCAGTACTTC	CASSTSSRVQETQYF
-	TRBV2	TRBD1	TRBJ1-3	TGTGCCAGCAACCAAGACAGGGGCCGCGGAAACACCATATATTTT	CASNQDRGRGNTIYF
-	TRBV11-2	-	TRBJ1-3	TGTGCCAGCAGCCCCGCCGGAGCAGGAAACACCATATATTTT	CASSPAGAGNTIYF
few	TRBV5-1	TRBD1	TRBJ1-2	TGCGCCAGCAGCCCAGGGGGCGACTATGGCTACACCTTC	CASSPGGDYGYTF
-	TRBV27	TRBD1	TRBJ2-3	TGTGCCAGCAGTAAACCCGGACAGGGGGCCCGGGATACGCAGTATTTT	CASSKPGQGARDTQYF
-	TRBV28	TRBD2	TRBJ2-3	TGTGCCAGCAGGGCGGGGGTATCGACAGATACGCAGTATTTT	CASRAGVSTDTQYF
-	TRBV9	TRBD1	TRBJ2-2	TGTGCCAGCAGCAACAGGGGGTCCCGCACCGGGGAGCTGTTTTTT	CASSNRGSRTGELFF
-	TRBV25-1	-	TRBJ1-5	TGTGCCAGCAGTGATAACACGGAGTTTCAGCCCCAGCATTTT	CASSDNTEFQPQHF
-	TRBV27	-	TRBJ2-2	TGTGCCAGCAGTCTCTCCTATTCGAACACCGGGGAGCTGTTTTTT	CASSLSYSNTGELFF
-	TRBV7-9	-	TRBJ1-2	TGTGCCAGCAGCTTAAGCGAAGCTAACTATGGCTACACCTTC	CASSLSEANYGYTF
few	TRBV15	-	TRBJ2-7	TGTGCCACCAGCAGAGACAGGGATTCCTACGAGCAGTACTTC	CATSRDRDSYEQYF
-	TRBV7-4	TRBD1	TRBJ1-6	TGTGCCAGCAGCCTCTTATGCTCTTTGGGGACAGTGCACAGGAGGGTTTCACCCCTCCACTTT	CASSLLCSLGTVHRRVSPLHF
-	TRBV15	TRBD1	TRBJ1-2	TGTGCCACCAGCAGGCAGGGGGCGCGAGTGGATGGCTACACCTTC	CATSRQGARVDGYTF
-	TRBV5-1	TRBD1	TRBJ2-3	TGCGCCAGCAGCTTGGCGCCAGGGGGCTATGGAGATACGCAGTATTTT	CASSLAPGGYGDTQYF
-	TRBV13	-	TRBJ2-7	TGTGCCAGCAGCTTAAGTAGGGAGAACTACGAGCAGTACTTC	CASSLSRENYEQYF
-	TRBV3-1/TRBV3-2	-	TRBJ1-1	TGTGCCAGCAGCCAGCCTCCTGGACTTTTT	CASSQPPGLF
-	TRBV15	TRBD1	TRBJ1-5	TGTGCCACCAGCAGGGGACAGGGAAGCAATCAGCCCCAGCATTTT	CATSRGQGSNQPQHF
-	TRBV5-5	TRBD1	TRBJ1-2	TGTGCCAGCAGCTTGGCGGATGAGGGGGCTGACTATGGCTACACCTTC	CASSLADEGADYGYTF
few	TRBV6-5	-	TRBJ1-4	TGTGCCAGCAGTTACTCGATGAGTGAAAAACTGTTTTTT	CASSYSMSEKLFF
-	TRBV29-1	-	TRBJ2-7	TGCAGCGTAGTCGGGACAGCACTTCAGGGGGGCTACGAGCAGTACTTC	CSVVGTALQGGYEQYF
-	TRBV7-3	-	TRBJ2-5	TGTGCCAGCAGCTTAGGGGTCGTGGGGGCCGGGGAAGAGACCCAGTACTTC	CASSLGVVGAGEETQYF
-	TRBV6-6	-	TRBJ1-5	TGTGCCAGCAGTTTGACAATGGATCAGCCCCAGCATTTT	CASSLTMDQPQHF
-	TRBV19	-	TRBJ2-5	TGTGCCAGTAGGACTACAGGGACGAATATAGAGACCCAGTACTTC	CASRTTGTNIETQYF
-	TRBV19	TRBD1	TRBJ2-2	TGTGCCAGTAGTGTAGGGGGCAGGACCGGGGAGCTGTTTTTT	CASSVGGRTGELFF
few	TRBV28	-	TRBJ1-1	TGTGCCAGCAGTTTAGAGTTTTTCACTGAAGCTTTCTTT	CASSLEFFTEAFF
-	TRBV4-1	-	TRBJ2-5	TGCGCCAGCAGCCGAGCGACAGTCGCTCAAGAGACCCAGTACTTC	CASSRATVAQETQYF
once	TRBV6-5	-	TRBJ1-2	TGTGCCAGCAGTTACTGGGCCCGGGGGGGCAATGGCTACACCTTC	CASSYWARGGNGYTF
-	TRBV19	TRBD1	TRBJ1-3	TGTGCCAGTAAGAAGACAGGGGTTGTTTCTGGAAACACCATATATTTT	CASKKTGVVSGNTIYF
-	TRBV5-1	TRBD1	TRBJ1-6	TGCGCCAGCAGCCAGACAGGGAGCTCCTATAATTCACCCCTCCACTTT	CASSQTGSSYNSPLHF
-	TRBV24-1	-	TRBJ2-3	TGTGCCACCAGTGATTTCTCGTGGGGGGAAAACACAGATACGCAGTATTTT	CATSDFSWGENTDTQYF
-	TRBV12-3/TRBV12-4	-	TRBJ1-3	TGTGCCAGCAGAACACCTGGAAACACCATATATTTT	CASRTPGNTIYF
-	TRBV28	TRBD1	TRBJ2-7	TGTGCCAGTAGTGACCGGGGACAGGGGCGCTACGAGCAGTACTTC	CASSDRGQGRYEQYF
few	TRBV5-1	-	TRBJ1-5	TGCGCCAGCAGCTTGGGGTCCGGAGATCAGCCCCAGCATTTT	CASSLGSGDQPQHF
-	TRBV16	-	TRBJ1-5	TGTGCCAGCAGCTCTTCCGGGCCCCAGCATTTT	CASSSSGPQHF
-	TRBV5-4	-	TRBJ1-6	TGTGCCAGCAGCTTGGATAAACGGAGTGATTCACCCCTCCACTTT	CASSLDKRSDSPLHF
-	TRBV6-5	-	TRBJ2-5	TGTGCCAGCAAAATGGGACTGCAAGAGACCCAGTACTTC	CASKMGLQETQYF
-	TRBV7-3	TRBD2	TRBJ2-3	TGTGCCAGCAGCTTAAGCGGGGGGGCTGAAAGGCAGTATTTT	CASSLSGGAERQYF
-	TRBV30	-	TRBJ1-2	TGTGCCTGGAGTGCTCTCGGGGGTTATGGCTACACCTTC	CAWSALGGYGYTF
-	TRBV5-8	-	TRBJ2-7	TGTGCCAGCAGCTTGGCCCTAGGAGGGGGCGGGTCCTACGAGCAGTACTTC	CASSLALGGGGSYEQYF
few	TRBV3-1/TRBV3-2	TRBD2	TRBJ2-7	TGTGCCAGCAGCCCTGAACCCGCGGGACTAATGTACGAGCAGTACTTC	CASSPEPAGLMYEQYF